A selection of T cell receptor beta chains follows, all from one sample in a study of vaccination and CD4 T cells after COVID-19. Via MiXCR, TCRdb re-called the PCR reads, giving one row per CDR3 protein. This table holds some 16,000 distinct CDR3 sequences, 54% found once. These receptors have no identified antigens. The starting material was cultured CD4+ T cells from blood, obtained after SARS-CoV-2 vaccination. These TCRs come from a human donor with COVID-19. Each CDR3 is given with its conserved first and last residue. The order of the fields is J gene, clone size, D gene, V gene, CDR3 protein, CDR3 DNA. The D gene is left open where the match is weak. Only part of the rows carry a size: once, few, many, or a class if the clone is expanded.

j_call: TRBJ1-2; clone_size: -; d_call: TRBD1; v_call: TRBV12-3/TRBV12-4; cdr3_aa: CASSWGQGFNYGYTF; cdr3_nt: TGTGCCAGCAGTTGGGGACAGGGTTTTAACTATGGCTACACCTTC
j_call: TRBJ1-5; clone_size: -; d_call: -; v_call: TRBV6-1; cdr3_aa: CASTEGLGQPQHF; cdr3_nt: TGTGCCAGCACCGAGGGTCTTGGTCAGCCCCAGCATTTT
j_call: TRBJ2-7; clone_size: -; d_call: -; v_call: TRBV5-4; cdr3_aa: CASSLPQDSYEQYF; cdr3_nt: TGTGCCAGCAGCTTACCACAGGATTCCTACGAGCAGTACTTC
j_call: TRBJ1-1; clone_size: -; d_call: -; v_call: TRBV7-9; cdr3_aa: CASSLVGGGNTEAFF; cdr3_nt: TGTGCCAGCAGCTTAGTCGGGGGGGGGAACACTGAAGCTTTCTTT
j_call: TRBJ1-5; clone_size: -; d_call: TRBD1; v_call: TRBV6-1; cdr3_aa: CASRRGGQKGTGNQPQHF; cdr3_nt: TGTGCCAGCAGGAGGGGGGGACAGAAAGGTACGGGCAATCAGCCCCAGCATTTT
j_call: TRBJ2-1; clone_size: once; d_call: -; v_call: TRBV27; cdr3_aa: CASSLAFTGRVQLNEQFF; cdr3_nt: TGTGCCAGCAGTTTGGCGTTCACCGGAAGAGTACAATTGAATGAGCAGTTCTTC
j_call: TRBJ1-3; clone_size: -; d_call: -; v_call: TRBV6-1; cdr3_aa: CASSATQGTGNTIYF; cdr3_nt: TGTGCCAGCAGTGCAACTCAGGGCACCGGAAACACCATATATTTT
j_call: TRBJ2-3; clone_size: once; d_call: -; v_call: TRBV10-3; cdr3_aa: CAIRGATDTQYF; cdr3_nt: TGTGCCATCAGGGGGGCCACAGATACGCAGTATTTT
j_call: TRBJ2-1; clone_size: -; d_call: -; v_call: TRBV10-3; cdr3_aa: CAISEKMGANNEQFF; cdr3_nt: TGTGCCATCAGTGAGAAGATGGGGGCAAACAATGAGCAGTTCTTC
j_call: TRBJ1-2; clone_size: -; d_call: -; v_call: TRBV6-1; cdr3_aa: CASSNGQYSYTF; cdr3_nt: TGTGCCAGCAGTAACGGACAGTATAGCTACACCTTC
j_call: TRBJ2-7; clone_size: -; d_call: -; v_call: TRBV6-9; cdr3_aa: CASRGAGCEQYF; cdr3_nt: TGTGCCAGCAGGGGGGCCGGGTGCGAGCAGTACTTC
j_call: TRBJ1-2; clone_size: -; d_call: TRBD1; v_call: TRBV7-3; cdr3_aa: CASSPRTGSDYGYTF; cdr3_nt: TGTGCCAGCAGCCCGAGGACAGGGTCGGACTATGGCTACACCTTC
j_call: TRBJ2-5; clone_size: -; d_call: -; v_call: TRBV7-2; cdr3_aa: CASSPGSGQKETQYF; cdr3_nt: TGTGCCAGCAGCCCAGGCTCGGGACAAAAAGAGACCCAGTACTTC
j_call: TRBJ1-6; clone_size: few; d_call: -; v_call: TRBV30; cdr3_aa: CAWREDKYNSPLHF; cdr3_nt: TGTGCCTGGAGAGAGGACAAGTATAATTCACCCCTCCACTTT
j_call: TRBJ2-3; clone_size: -; d_call: -; v_call: TRBV18; cdr3_aa: CASSPLRGPNTDTQYF; cdr3_nt: TGTGCCAGCTCACCGCTGAGGGGCCCTAACACAGATACGCAGTATTTT
j_call: TRBJ2-7; clone_size: -; d_call: TRBD2; v_call: TRBV5-4; cdr3_aa: CASSLGASGGNYEQYF; cdr3_nt: TGTGCCAGCAGCTTGGGGGCCAGCGGGGGAAACTACGAGCAGTACTTC
j_call: TRBJ1-5; clone_size: few; d_call: -; v_call: TRBV20-1; cdr3_aa: CSARPQGLKPQHF; cdr3_nt: TGCAGTGCTAGGCCACAAGGTTTGAAGCCCCAGCATTTT
j_call: TRBJ1-2; clone_size: -; d_call: -; v_call: TRBV29-1; cdr3_aa: CSVAGSNYGYTF; cdr3_nt: TGCAGCGTTGCCGGGAGTAACTATGGCTACACCTTC
j_call: TRBJ1-1; clone_size: few; d_call: -; v_call: TRBV11-2; cdr3_aa: CASRPAGQNTEAFF; cdr3_nt: TGTGCCAGCAGACCCGCGGGCCAGAACACTGAAGCTTTCTTT
j_call: TRBJ1-2; clone_size: -; d_call: -; v_call: TRBV21-1; cdr3_aa: CASSKMEGWGYTF; cdr3_nt: TGTGCCAGCAGCAAGATGGAGGGATGGGGCTACACCTTC
j_call: TRBJ2-3; clone_size: few; d_call: -; v_call: TRBV7-9; cdr3_aa: CASSDTSTSTDTQYF; cdr3_nt: TGTGCCAGCAGCGACACTAGTACCAGCACAGATACGCAGTATTTT
j_call: TRBJ1-5; clone_size: -; d_call: -; v_call: TRBV19; cdr3_aa: CASSIATGNQPQHF; cdr3_nt: TGTGCCAGTAGTATTGCTACAGGCAATCAGCCCCAGCATTTT
j_call: TRBJ2-2; clone_size: -; d_call: -; v_call: TRBV7-7; cdr3_aa: CASSHRLTGELFF; cdr3_nt: TGTGCTAGCAGCCACAGGTTGACTGGGGAGCTGTTTTTT
j_call: TRBJ1-6; clone_size: -; d_call: TRBD1; v_call: TRBV5-4; cdr3_aa: CASSSQTGVNSPLHF; cdr3_nt: TGTGCCAGCAGCTCACAGACAGGGGTAAATTCACCCCTCCACTTT
j_call: TRBJ2-3; clone_size: -; d_call: TRBD2; v_call: TRBV20-1; cdr3_aa: CSASGGAYQDTQYF; cdr3_nt: TGCAGTGCTAGCGGGGGGGCCTATCAAGATACGCAGTATTTT
j_call: TRBJ1-2; clone_size: -; d_call: TRBD1; v_call: TRBV7-9; cdr3_aa: CASSPGQGRGYTF; cdr3_nt: TGTGCCAGCAGCCCGGGACAGGGCCGGGGCTACACCTTC
j_call: TRBJ2-7; clone_size: few; d_call: -; v_call: TRBV20-1; cdr3_aa: CSARDSTSYEQYF; cdr3_nt: TGCAGTGCTAGGGACAGTACCTCCTACGAGCAGTACTTC
j_call: TRBJ2-7; clone_size: -; d_call: TRBD2; v_call: TRBV18; cdr3_aa: CASSPPLAGGYEQYF; cdr3_nt: TGTGCCAGCTCACCACCGTTGGCGGGGGGGTACGAGCAGTACTTC
j_call: TRBJ1-6; clone_size: once; d_call: TRBD1; v_call: TRBV7-9; cdr3_aa: CASSLRLTGGDSPLHF; cdr3_nt: TGTGCCAGCAGCTTAAGGTTGACAGGGGGCGATTCACCCCTCCACTTT
j_call: TRBJ2-5; clone_size: -; d_call: -; v_call: TRBV27; cdr3_aa: CASRQSGETQYF; cdr3_nt: TGTGCCAGCAGGCAATCCGGAGAGACCCAGTACTTC
j_call: TRBJ2-3; clone_size: few; d_call: -; v_call: TRBV11-3; cdr3_aa: CASSFLAGTSTDTQYF; cdr3_nt: TGTGCCAGCAGCTTTCTCGCCGGGACTAGCACAGATACGCAGTATTTT
j_call: TRBJ1-2; clone_size: -; d_call: TRBD1; v_call: TRBV7-3; cdr3_aa: CASSLRAGGGCTF; cdr3_nt: TGTGCCAGCAGCTTAAGGGCAGGGGGTGGCTGCACCTTC
j_call: TRBJ1-2; clone_size: -; d_call: TRBD1; v_call: TRBV7-9; cdr3_aa: CASSSRRQGQSYGYTF; cdr3_nt: TGTGCCAGCAGCTCTAGGAGACAGGGGCAATCCTATGGCTACACCTTC
j_call: TRBJ1-2; clone_size: once; d_call: -; v_call: TRBV30; cdr3_aa: CAWYFGGFDYTF; cdr3_nt: TGTGCCTGGTATTTCGGGGGGTTTGACTACACCTTC
j_call: TRBJ1-4; clone_size: -; d_call: -; v_call: TRBV6-1; cdr3_aa: CASSRGFGEKLFF; cdr3_nt: TGTGCCAGCAGTCGGGGATTCGGAGAAAAACTGTTTTTT
j_call: TRBJ2-7; clone_size: -; d_call: -; v_call: TRBV11-3; cdr3_aa: CASSRFGEQGAYEQYF; cdr3_nt: TGTGCCAGCAGTAGATTTGGAGAGCAGGGAGCGTACGAGCAGTACTTC